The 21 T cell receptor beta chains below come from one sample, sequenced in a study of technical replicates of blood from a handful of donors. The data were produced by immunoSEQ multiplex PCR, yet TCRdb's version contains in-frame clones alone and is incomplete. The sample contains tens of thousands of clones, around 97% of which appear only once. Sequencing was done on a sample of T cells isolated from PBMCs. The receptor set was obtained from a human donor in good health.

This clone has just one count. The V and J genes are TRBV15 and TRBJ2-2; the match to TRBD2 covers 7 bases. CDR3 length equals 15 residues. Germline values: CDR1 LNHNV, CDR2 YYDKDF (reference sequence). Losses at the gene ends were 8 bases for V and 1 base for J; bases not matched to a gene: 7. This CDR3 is CATGRALQNTGELFF. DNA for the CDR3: TGTGCCACCGGGAGGGCCTTGCAGAACACCGGGGAGCTGTTTTTT. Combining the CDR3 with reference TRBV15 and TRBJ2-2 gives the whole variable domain DAMVIQNPRYQVTQFGKPVTLSCSQTLNHNVMYWYQQKSSQAPKLLFHYYDKDFNNEADTPDNFQSRRPNTSFCFLDIRSPGLGDTAMYLCATGRALQNTGELFFGEGSRLTVL.

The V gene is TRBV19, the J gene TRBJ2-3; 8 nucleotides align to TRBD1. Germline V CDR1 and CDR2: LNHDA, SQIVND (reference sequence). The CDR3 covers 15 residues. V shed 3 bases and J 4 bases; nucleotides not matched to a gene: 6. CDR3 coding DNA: TGTGCCAGTAGTATCATCCCAGGGGGCTCAGATACGCAGTATTTT. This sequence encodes CASSIIPGGSDTQYF.

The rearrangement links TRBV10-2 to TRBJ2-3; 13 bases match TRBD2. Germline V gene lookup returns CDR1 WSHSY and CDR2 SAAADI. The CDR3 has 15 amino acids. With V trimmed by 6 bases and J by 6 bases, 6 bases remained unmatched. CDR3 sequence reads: CASRTSGGAFDTQYF. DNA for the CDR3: TGCGCCAGCAGAACTAGCGGGGGGGCATTTGATACGCAGTATTTT.

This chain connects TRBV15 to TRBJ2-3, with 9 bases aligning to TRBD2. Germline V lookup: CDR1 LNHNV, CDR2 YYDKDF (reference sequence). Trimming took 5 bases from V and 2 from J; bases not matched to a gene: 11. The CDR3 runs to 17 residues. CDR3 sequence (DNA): TGTGCCACCAGCCCTTTTCCTAGCGGGGTTTACACAGATACGCAGTATTTT. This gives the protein CATSPFPSGVYTDTQYF.

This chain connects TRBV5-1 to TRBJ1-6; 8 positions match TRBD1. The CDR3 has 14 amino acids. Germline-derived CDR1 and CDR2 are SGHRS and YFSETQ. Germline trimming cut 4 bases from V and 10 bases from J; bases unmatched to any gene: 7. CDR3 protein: CASSPGQGWSPLHF. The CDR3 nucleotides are TGCGCCAGCAGCCCCGGACAGGGCTGGTCACCCCTCCACTTT. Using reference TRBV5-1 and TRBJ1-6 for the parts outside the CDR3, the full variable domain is KAGVTQTPRYLIKTRGQQVTLSCSPISGHRSVSWYQQTPGQGLQFLFEYFSETQRNKGNFPGRFSGRQFSNSRSEMNVSTLELGDSALYLCASSPGQGWSPLHFGNGTRLTVT.

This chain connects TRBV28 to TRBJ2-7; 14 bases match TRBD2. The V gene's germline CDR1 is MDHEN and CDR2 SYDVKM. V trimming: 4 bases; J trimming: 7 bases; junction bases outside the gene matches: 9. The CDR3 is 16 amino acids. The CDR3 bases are TGTGCCAGCAGTTCCAAGGGACTAGCGGGAGTATTAGAGCAGTACTTC. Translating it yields CASSSKGLAGVLEQYF.

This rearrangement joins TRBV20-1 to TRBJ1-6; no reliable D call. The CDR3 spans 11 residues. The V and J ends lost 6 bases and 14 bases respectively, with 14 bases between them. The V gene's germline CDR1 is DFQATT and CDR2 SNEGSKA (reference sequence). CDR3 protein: CSARIHGTLHF. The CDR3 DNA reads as TGCAGTGCCCGAATTCATGGCACCCTCCACTTT.

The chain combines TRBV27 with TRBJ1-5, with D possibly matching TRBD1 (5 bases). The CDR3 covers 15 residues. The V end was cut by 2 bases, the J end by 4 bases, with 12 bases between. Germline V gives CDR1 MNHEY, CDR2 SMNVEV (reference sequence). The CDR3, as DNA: TGTGCCAGCAGTTTAACGTGGCAGGGTAATCAGCCCCAGCATTTT. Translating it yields CASSLTWQGNQPQHF.

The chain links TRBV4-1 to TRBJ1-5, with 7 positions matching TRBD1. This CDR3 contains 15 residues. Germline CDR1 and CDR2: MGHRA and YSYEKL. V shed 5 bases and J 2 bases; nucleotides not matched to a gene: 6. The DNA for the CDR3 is TGCGCCAGCAGCGAGACAGGGATGGGCAATCAGCCCCAGCATTTT. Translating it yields CASSETGMGNQPQHF.

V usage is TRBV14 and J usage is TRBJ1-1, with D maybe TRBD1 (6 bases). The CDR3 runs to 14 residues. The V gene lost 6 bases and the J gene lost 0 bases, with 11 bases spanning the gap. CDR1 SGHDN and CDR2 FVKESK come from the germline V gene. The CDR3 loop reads CASSPQGLNTEAFF. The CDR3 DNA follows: TGTGCCAGCAGTCCTCAGGGGCTGAACACTGAAGCTTTCTTT.

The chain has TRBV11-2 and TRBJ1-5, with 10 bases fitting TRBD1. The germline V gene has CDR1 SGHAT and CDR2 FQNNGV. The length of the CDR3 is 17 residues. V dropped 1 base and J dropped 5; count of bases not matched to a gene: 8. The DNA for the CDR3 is TGTGCCAGCAGCTTAGGACTCGACAGGGGGCTGCATCAGCCCCAGCATTTT. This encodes CASSLGLDRGLHQPQHF.

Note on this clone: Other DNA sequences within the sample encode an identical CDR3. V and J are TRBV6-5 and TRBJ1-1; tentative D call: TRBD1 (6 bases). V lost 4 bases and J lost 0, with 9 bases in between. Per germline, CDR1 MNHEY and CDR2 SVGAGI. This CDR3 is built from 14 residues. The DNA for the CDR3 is TGTGCCAGCAGTTTGACAGGACTGAACACTGAAGCTTTCTTT. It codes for CASSLTGLNTEAFF.

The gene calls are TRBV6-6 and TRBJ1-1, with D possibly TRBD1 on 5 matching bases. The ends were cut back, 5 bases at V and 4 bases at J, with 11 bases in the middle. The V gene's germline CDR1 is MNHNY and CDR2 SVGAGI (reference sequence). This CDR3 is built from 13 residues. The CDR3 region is CASSDGGFTEAFF. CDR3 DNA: TGTGCCAGCAGTGACGGGGGTTTCACTGAAGCTTTCTTT.

This CDR3 reads CASSVVPGVQETQYF. The CDR3 nucleotides are TGTGCCAGCAGCGTAGTTCCAGGGGTCCAAGAGACCCAGTACTTC. The V and J genes are TRBV9 and TRBJ2-5; a weak D match, TRBD1 (6 bases). Germline V gene sequence: CDR1 SGDLS, CDR2 YYNGEE. This CDR3 is built from 15 residues. V was trimmed by 0 bases and J by 1 base, leaving 10 bases between them.

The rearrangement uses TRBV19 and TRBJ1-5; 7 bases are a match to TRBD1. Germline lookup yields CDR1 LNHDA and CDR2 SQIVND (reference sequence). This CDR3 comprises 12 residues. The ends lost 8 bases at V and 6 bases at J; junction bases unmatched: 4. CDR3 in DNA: TGTGCCAGTCAGACAGGGTTTCAGCCCCAGCATTTT. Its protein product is CASQTGFQPQHF.

The CDR3 DNA reads TGTGCCAGCAGCTTAGAAAGGGGGAACTACGAGCAGTACTTC. The encoded protein is CASSLERGNYEQYF. The rearrangement joins TRBV7-9 to TRBJ2-7; possibly TRBD1 for D (6 bases). Germline V lookup: CDR1 SEHNR, CDR2 FQNEAQ (reference sequence). Trimming stripped 1 base from V and 3 bases from J, with 10 bases between. The CDR3 spans 14 residues.

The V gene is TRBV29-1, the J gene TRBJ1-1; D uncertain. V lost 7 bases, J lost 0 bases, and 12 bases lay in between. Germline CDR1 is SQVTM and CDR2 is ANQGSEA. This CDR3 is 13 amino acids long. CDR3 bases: TGCAGCGCCGGCGGCGGTGTGAACACTGAAGCTTTCTTT. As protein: CSAGGGVNTEAFF.

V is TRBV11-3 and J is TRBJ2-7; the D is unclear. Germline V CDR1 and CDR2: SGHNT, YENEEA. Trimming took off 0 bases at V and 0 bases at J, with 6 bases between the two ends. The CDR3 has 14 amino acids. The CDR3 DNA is TGTGCCAGCAGCTTAGATTCGGGCTCCTACGAGCAGTACTTC. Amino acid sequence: CASSLDSGSYEQYF.

CDR3: CASSSVPTAESPLHF. In DNA form, the CDR3 reads TGTGCCAGCAGTTCCGTCCCCACGGCGGAATCACCCCTCCACTTT. The gene calls are TRBV6-5 and TRBJ1-6; no definite D call. This CDR3 contains 15 residues. From germline, CDR1 is MNHEY and CDR2 SVGAGI. Trimming left V 4 bases short and J 10 bases short, with 17 bases between.

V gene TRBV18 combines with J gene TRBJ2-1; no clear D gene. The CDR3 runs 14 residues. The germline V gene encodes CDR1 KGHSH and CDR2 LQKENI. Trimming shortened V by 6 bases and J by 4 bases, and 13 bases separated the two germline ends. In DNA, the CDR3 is TGTGCCAGCTCCGATACCGCCGGTTACAATGAGCAGTTCTTC. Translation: CASSDTAGYNEQFF.

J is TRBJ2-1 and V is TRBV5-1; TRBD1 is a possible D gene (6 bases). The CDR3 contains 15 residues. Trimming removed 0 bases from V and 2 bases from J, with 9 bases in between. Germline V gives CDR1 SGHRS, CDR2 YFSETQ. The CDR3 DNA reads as TGCGCCAGCAGCTTGGTACAGGGACCCTACAATGAGCAGTTCTTC. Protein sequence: CASSLVQGPYNEQFF.